Given below is one TCR beta chain in context. What it recognizes is unknown. These data are taken from a study of vaccination and CD4 T cells after COVID-19. Points from the study as a whole: A median of 86.3% of reactive clones, in convalescent patients, became evident only post-vaccination.

Treatment here: approximately nine-day PBMC culture with coronavirus spike peptide pools or control peptides (ViraFEST assay). Under the ViraFEST approach, antigen-specific T cells were expanded with peptide pools and TCRs subsequently sequenced. The assay that was used to sequence DNA from cultured CD4+ T cells was the Oncomine TCR Beta short-read assay. From the PCR reads, TCRdb called clonotypes with MiXCR, one entry per CDR3 protein. Of more than 20,000 distinct CDR3 sequences detected, about three quarters appear once; the ten largest clones hold 8.5% to 10%. The V gene lost 0 bases and the J gene lost 7 bases, with 11 bases spanning the gap. From germline, CDR1 is SGHDT and CDR2 YYEEEE. The CDR3 loop spans 14 amino acids.

This clonotype was obtained from a human donor who had recovered from COVID-19. The specimen was CD4+ T cells from blood, cultured in vitro. This chain links TRBV5-6 with TRBJ1-5; a possible D gene is TRBD1 (5 bases). The CDR3 loop reads CASSLVGGMQPQHF. CDR3 in DNA: TGTGCCAGCAGCTTGGTGGGGGGGATGCAGCCCCAGCATTTT.